This entry lists 30 T cell receptor beta chains sequenced from one sample in a study of CD8 T cells in ankylosing spondylitis. Study-level findings and limits: Several highly homologous variants formed a TCR beta motif that appeared characteristic of ankylosing spondylitis blood.

No cognate antigen is known for these TCRs. TCRdb passed the 5' RACE reads through MiXCR, listing each CDR3 protein once. The sample holds some 840,000 distinct CDR3 sequences, about 12% seen once. Sequenced: blood, either unsorted or a sorted T cell fraction (not recorded which). All receptors derive from a male donor with ankylosing spondylitis.

In its sample, this clonotype was seen a few times. V gene TRBV4-3 combines with J gene TRBJ1-6; D not certain. V lost 1 base and J lost 6, with 10 bases in between. Germline CDR1 is LGHNA and CDR2 is YSLEER. The CDR3 spans 15 residues. CDR3 residues: CASSQGWESNSPLHF. The CDR3 DNA sequence: TGCGCCAGCAGCCAAGGGTGGGAAAGTAATTCACCCCTCCACTTT.

At least ten counts were recorded for this clonotype. The V gene is TRBV7-2, the J gene TRBJ1-2, with D possibly being TRBD1 (5 bases). This CDR3 comprises 13 residues. V gave up 0 bases and J gave up 3 bases, with 5 bases separating them. CDR1 and CDR2 from the germline V gene are SGHTA and FQGNSA. CDR3 loop: CASSLARDYGYTF. In DNA form, the CDR3 reads TGTGCCAGCAGCTTAGCCAGGGACTATGGCTACACCTTC.

The table lists this clonotype with a few counts. J is TRBJ2-2 and V is TRBV9; no clear D. This CDR3 region has 12 residues. Trimming stripped 3 bases from V and 7 bases from J, with 7 bases between. From germline, CDR1 is SGDLS and CDR2 YYNGEE. The CDR3 nucleotides read TGTGCCAGCAGCGATCGAGTCGGGGAGCTGTTTTTT. The encoded protein is CASSDRVGELFF. Variable domain in full (rest from reference TRBV9 and TRBJ2-2): DSGVTQTPKHLITATGQRVTLRCSPRSGDLSVYWYQQSLDQGLQFLIQYYNGEERAKGNILERFSAQQFPDLHSELNLSSLELGDSALYFCASSDRVGELFFGEGSRLTVL.

V usage is TRBV3-1 and J usage is TRBJ1-2; D not certain. This CDR3 region has 11 residues. CDR1 LGHDT and CDR2 YNNKEL come from the germline V gene (reference sequence). The V and J ends lost 1 base and 14 bases respectively, with 11 bases between them. CDR3 nucleotide sequence: TGTGCCAGCAGCCAAGGTTCACCGCAGACCTTC. Amino acids: CASSQGSPQTF.

The chain links TRBV4-3 to TRBJ2-5, with D perhaps TRBD1 (6 bases). The CDR3 contains 15 residues. Trimming cost V 0 bases and J 5 bases, with 13 bases left between them. Germline CDR1 reads LGHNA; CDR2 reads YSLEER. The CDR3 DNA follows: TGCGCCAGCAGCCAAGAGGGGTGGCAGGGGGAGACCCAGTACTTC. Its protein is CASSQEGWQGETQYF.

The table lists this clonotype with a few counts. The chain has TRBV7-2 and TRBJ1-1; D uncertain. The CDR3 sequence is 15 residues long. V lost 1 base to trimming and J lost 4 bases, with 13 bases between them. Per germline, CDR1 SGHTA and CDR2 FQGNSA. The CDR3: CASSLGISRGTEAFF. The CDR3 region has the DNA TGTGCCAGCAGCTTAGGAATCTCACGGGGCACTGAAGCTTTCTTT.

The chain joins TRBV10-1 to TRBJ2-7; D possibly corresponds to TRBD2 (7 bases). The V and J ends lost 8 bases and 1 base respectively, with 15 bases between them. CDR1 and CDR2 (germline): WNHNN, SYGVQD (reference sequence). This CDR3 is built from 14 residues. The DNA for the CDR3 is TGCGCCAGCCAAGGAGGGGGGGGTTCCTACGAGCAGTACTTC. Protein product: CASQGGGGSYEQYF.

This clonotype was detected ten times or more. The chain is built from TRBV7-9 and TRBJ2-3, with TRBD2 identical over 9 bases. Trimming cost V 5 bases and J 6 bases; bases outside gene matches: 3. The CDR3 contains 13 residues. CDR1 SEHNR and CDR2 FQNEAQ come from the germline V gene (reference sequence). The CDR3 sequence is CASSMGTSDTQYF. For the CDR3, the DNA is TGTGCCAGCAGCATGGGGACTAGCGATACGCAGTATTTT.

This clonotype was observed a few times. V is TRBV5-1 and J is TRBJ2-2; D is perhaps TRBD1 or TRBD2 (5 bases each). The CDR3 runs 16 residues. Germline lookup yields CDR1 SGHRS and CDR2 YFSETQ. V was pared by 4 bases and J by 3 bases, with 16 bases between. The CDR3: CASSPRDVRDTGELFF. CDR3 nucleotide sequence: TGCGCCAGCAGCCCCCGGGACGTAAGAGACACCGGGGAGCTGTTTTTT.

This clonotype was counted between two and nine times. The V call is TRBV11-2, the J call TRBJ2-1; 9 nucleotides align to TRBD1. There are 13 residues in the CDR3. Looked up from germline, CDR1 is SGHAT and CDR2 is FQNNGV. Germline trimming cut 5 bases from V and 6 bases from J; bases unmatched to any gene: 2. In nucleotides, the CDR3 is TGTGCCAGCAGCATGGACAGGGGCAATGAGCAGTTCTTC. Residues: CASSMDRGNEQFF.

This clonotype was seen ten or more times. The chain recombines TRBV4-2 with TRBJ1-1; D ambiguous. This CDR3 contains 13 residues. The ends were cut back, 0 bases at V and 4 bases at J, with 6 bases in the middle. CDR1 is LGHNA, CDR2 YNFKEQ, per germline. The chain's CDR3 is CASSQERGTEAFF. DNA for the CDR3: TGTGCCAGCAGCCAAGAAAGAGGCACTGAAGCTTTCTTT.

The chain is built from TRBV7-2 and TRBJ2-1, with 7 bases fitting TRBD2. Losses at the gene ends were 8 bases for V and 2 bases for J; bases not matched to a gene: 9. Germline values: CDR1 SGHTA, CDR2 FQGNSA. The CDR3 is made up of 15 amino acids. The CDR3 loop is CASSDQGGTYNEQFF. CDR3 nucleotides: TGTGCCAGCTCGGACCAGGGAGGGACCTACAATGAGCAGTTCTTC. Full variable domain (rest looked up from reference TRBV7-2 and TRBJ2-1): GAGVSQSPSNKVTEKGKDVELRCDPISGHTALYWYRQSLGQGLEFLIYFQGNSAPDKSGLPSDRFSAERTGGSVSTLTIQRTQQEDSAVYLCASSDQGGTYNEQFFGPGTRLTVL.

This clonotype has only a few counts. The chain links TRBV20-1 to TRBJ1-2; maybe TRBD1 (5 bases). The CDR3 consists of 11 residues. In germline, CDR1 is DFQATT, CDR2 SNEGSKA (reference sequence). The ends were cut back, 4 bases at V and 5 bases at J, with 8 bases in the middle. In DNA, the CDR3 is TGCAGTGCTAAGAGACAGTATGGCTACACCTTC. It is translated as CSAKRQYGYTF.

This clonotype was seen only a few times. The chain is built from TRBV20-1 and TRBJ2-7; 8 bases map to TRBD1. Germline V gene lookup returns CDR1 DFQATT and CDR2 SNEGSKA (reference sequence). After removal of 6 bases from V and 5 bases from J, the junction contained 15 bases not matched to a gene. This CDR3 is built from 15 residues. CDR3 DNA: TGCAGTGCCAGATCAGACAGACAGGGGTGGGACGAGCAGTACTTC. Translating it yields CSARSDRQGWDEQYF.

V usage is TRBV5-6 and J usage is TRBJ1-1; the D is unclear. V was cut by 0 bases and J by 1 base, with 7 bases left in between. Germline loops: CDR1 SGHDT, CDR2 YYEEEE. The CDR3 totals 14 residues. The CDR3 loop reads CASSLGDTNTEAFF. For the CDR3, the DNA is TGTGCCAGCAGCTTGGGTGATACGAACACTGAAGCTTTCTTT.

V and J are TRBV7-8 and TRBJ1-2; D is undetermined. V gave up 0 bases and J gave up 8 bases, with 10 bases separating them. CDR1 and CDR2 from the germline V gene are SGHVS and FQNEAQ. This CDR3 comprises 13 residues. This chain's CDR3 is CASSLARGGGYTF. The DNA for the CDR3 is TGTGCCAGCAGCTTAGCCCGAGGTGGAGGCTACACCTTC.

This clonotype came up a few times. The V and J genes are TRBV20-1 and TRBJ2-1, with D unclear. Trimming shortened V by 5 bases and J by 0 bases, and 14 bases separated the two germline ends. The CDR3 covers 15 residues. The V gene's germline CDR1 is DFQATT and CDR2 SNEGSKA (reference sequence). CDR3 DNA: TGCAGTGCTCCACGACTCATAGCCTCCTACAATGAGCAGTTCTTC. Translation gives CSAPRLIASYNEQFF.

This clonotype was found a few times. The chain recombines TRBV30 with TRBJ2-5; perhaps TRBD2 as D (5 bases). The ends were cut back, 0 bases at V and 4 bases at J, with 15 bases in the middle. The CDR3 is 15 amino acids. The germline CDR1 and CDR2 sequences are GTSNPN and SVGIG (reference sequence). The CDR3, as DNA: TGTGCCTGGAGTGTACGTCGGGGTTTAGGAGAGACCCAGTACTTC. This gives the protein CAWSVRRGLGETQYF.

This clonotype was counted ten times or more. The V and J genes are TRBV5-1 and TRBJ1-1; D ambiguous. This CDR3 has 15 amino acids. V dropped 0 bases and J dropped 0 bases, with 9 bases sitting between them. CDR1 SGHRS and CDR2 YFSETQ come from the germline V gene. DNA for the CDR3: TGCGCCAGCAGCTTGGCCAGCGGGGTGAACACTGAAGCTTTCTTT. The encoded protein is CASSLASGVNTEAFF.

The CDR3: CSAASGGGTSSRIAQFF. In nucleotides, the CDR3 is TGCAGTGCTGCATCGGGGGGAGGGACTAGCTCCCGCATCGCGCAGTTCTTC. This chain links TRBV20-1 with TRBJ2-1; 9 bases line up with TRBD2. This CDR3 contains 17 residues. J gave up 12 bases and V 5 bases, and 23 bases lay outside the gene matches. Germline values: CDR1 DFQATT, CDR2 SNEGSKA (reference sequence).

This clonotype was counted at least ten times. The J gene is TRBJ2-1, the V gene TRBV15; 9 nucleotides line up with TRBD1. The CDR3 contains 15 residues. Germline-derived CDR1 and CDR2 are LNHNV and YYDKDF (reference sequence). V shed 3 bases and J 7 bases; nucleotides not matched to a gene: 7. The CDR3 nucleotides are TGTGCCACCAGCAGTCTACAGGGGGCAAGGAATGAGCAGTTCTTC. Translated, it gives CATSSLQGARNEQFF.

This clonotype was observed a handful of times. V is TRBV28 and J is TRBJ2-2, with D possibly TRBD2 on 5 matching bases. CDR3 length: 14 amino acids. The germline V gene has CDR1 MDHEN and CDR2 SYDVKM. V lost 1 base and J lost 4, with 7 bases in between. The DNA for the CDR3 is TGTGCCAGCAGTTTATTTGGAGGCACCGGGGAGCTGTTTTTT. Encoded protein: CASSLFGGTGELFF.

The rearrangement joins TRBV6-2 or TRBV6-3 to TRBJ1-6; D call uncertain. Germline CDR1 reads MNHEY; CDR2 reads SVGEGT. This CDR3 region has 14 residues. The V and J ends lost 7 bases and 9 bases respectively, with 16 bases between them. CDR3 in DNA: TGTGCCAGCAAGTTGGGAGGTTGGACTTCACCCCTCCACTTT. It is translated as CASKLGGWTSPLHF.

This clonotype was detected ten times or more. The V call is TRBV20-1, the J call TRBJ2-1; D unresolved. The CDR3 extends over 11 amino acids. Germline CDR1 is DFQATT and CDR2 is SNEGSKA (reference sequence). The CDR3 nucleotides read TGCAGCTTGGTTAGGGTACCCGAGCAGTTCTTC. It specifies CSLVRVPEQFF.

The chain has TRBV20-1 and TRBJ2-7, with a possible D match to TRBD2 (5 bases). The ends were cut back, 3 bases at V and 7 bases at J, with 16 bases in the middle. Looked up from germline, CDR1 is DFQATT and CDR2 is SNEGSKA (reference sequence). The CDR3 totals 13 residues. In DNA form, the CDR3 reads TGCAGTGCTAGTCAGGCCCATACGGGGGAGCAGTACTTC. Translation: CSASQAHTGEQYF.

V gene TRBV15 combines with J gene TRBJ1-3; no reliable D call. V was pared by 4 bases and J by 2 bases, with 9 bases between. This CDR3 region has 14 residues. Germline lookup yields CDR1 LNHNV and CDR2 YYDKDF (reference sequence). CDR3 amino acids: CATSMREAGNTIYF. The CDR3 DNA reads TGTGCCACCAGCATGCGAGAGGCTGGAAACACCATATATTTT. The variable domain in full, with the rest retrieved from reference TRBV15 and TRBJ1-3, is DAMVIQNPRYQVTQFGKPVTLSCSQTLNHNVMYWYQQKSSQAPKLLFHYYDKDFNNEADTPDNFQSRRPNTSFCFLDIRSPGLGDTAMYLCATSMREAGNTIYFGEGSWLTVV.

J is TRBJ2-7 and V is TRBV6-5; D perhaps matches TRBD2 (7 bases). Looked up from germline, CDR1 is MNHEY and CDR2 is SVGAGI. The CDR3 runs to 13 residues. Trimming cost V 4 bases and J 5 bases, with 12 bases left between them. This CDR3 is CASSWGRENEQYF. The CDR3 DNA follows: TGTGCCAGCAGTTGGGGGCGGGAGAACGAGCAGTACTTC.

In its sample, this clonotype was seen a few times. The rearrangement uses TRBV7-2 and TRBJ2-4; TRBD1 matches at 7 bases. This CDR3 has 16 amino acids. Germline-derived CDR1 and CDR2 are SGHTA and FQGNSA. Unmatched junction bases numbered 10, after V lost 5 bases and J lost 3 bases. The CDR3 bases are TGTGCCAGCAGCCGAACTACAGGGGTGCACAAAAACATTCAGTACTTC. Translating gives CASSRTTGVHKNIQYF.

The rearrangement uses TRBV20-1 and TRBJ1-1; 9 nucleotides agree with TRBD1. Germline CDR1 and CDR2: DFQATT and SNEGSKA (reference sequence). V was clipped by 6 bases and J by 4 bases; unmatched bases: 12. The CDR3 runs 15 residues. For the CDR3, the DNA is TGCAGTGCGATCCGTCCCGGGACAGGGTCCACTGAAGCTTTCTTT. It codes for CSAIRPGTGSTEAFF.

The V call is TRBV6-5, the J call TRBJ2-5, with D uncertain. The CDR3 spans 14 residues. Trimming removed 0 bases from V and 5 bases from J, with 10 bases in between. Germline lookup yields CDR1 MNHEY and CDR2 SVGAGI. CDR3 nucleotides: TGTGCCAGCAGTTACTCTGGGCGAGCGGAGACCCAGTACTTC. As protein: CASSYSGRAETQYF.